This T cell receptor beta chain stems from a study of shared clonotypes between healthy human individuals. About this clone: The antigen is unknown.

Points from the study as a whole: The rarefaction results pointed to incomplete sorted-subset sequencing despite large depth.

The naive CD8 subset, CD45RO-negative cells positively selected for CCR7, excluded terminally differentiated effector memory CD45RA+ cells. Libraries were prepared by immunoSEQ multiplex PCR; TCRdb keeps only in-frame clonotypes and omits some of them. The repertoire consists of about 590,000 clones, with just under 97% occurring once and the leading ten covering 0.09% to 0.13%. The receptor was derived from a woman between 25 and 40 years old in good health. Sample: naive CD8+ T cells sorted from blood.

For the CDR3, the DNA is TGTGCCAGCAGTGCTCGGGGACCAGATACGCAGTATTTT. Protein: CASSARGPDTQYF. The chain uses TRBV27 and TRBJ2-3, with D perhaps given as TRBD1 or TRBD2 (5 bases each). The CDR3 spans 13 residues. Per germline, CDR1 MNHEY and CDR2 SMNVEV (reference sequence). V gave up 5 bases and J gave up 4 bases, with 10 bases separating them.